A selection of T cell receptor beta chains follows, all from one sample in a study of T cell responses to AZD1222 COVID-19 vaccine. Assay used: immunoSEQ multiplex PCR; TCRdb lists only in-frame clones, some missing. Here the sample spans about 110,000 clones, approximately 92% being singletons. The source material was peripheral blood, sampled 28 days after the second AZD1222 dose. The receptors stem from an adult who received the AZD1222 COVID-19 vaccine. Each CDR3 is given with its conserved first and last residue. The D gene is left open where the match is weak. Rows may omit the clone size; those that give it use once, few, many or a size class.

V: TRBV19; D: TRBD1; J: TRBJ1-5; size: -; DNA: TGTGCCAGTAGTATGTCCCGCCCCACAGGGGGCAATCAGCCCCAGCATTTT; CDR3: CASSMSRPTGGNQPQHF
V: TRBV30; D: TRBD1; J: TRBJ2-7; size: -; DNA: TGTGCCTGGAGCCGGGACAGCCAAGGGTACTTC; CDR3: CAWSRDSQGYF
V: TRBV18; D: -; J: TRBJ1-3; size: -; DNA: TGTGCCAGCTCACCTTCCTTTCAAGAAAACACCATATATTTT; CDR3: CASSPSFQENTIYF
V: TRBV27; D: TRBD2; J: TRBJ2-7; size: -; DNA: TGTGCCAGCAGAGGGACTAGCGGGAGTATCTACGAGCAGTACTTC; CDR3: CASRGTSGSIYEQYF
V: TRBV28; D: -; J: TRBJ1-2; size: once; DNA: TGTGCCAGCAGTGTCGGACTACGGGGCTACACCTTC; CDR3: CASSVGLRGYTF
V: TRBV5-1; D: -; J: TRBJ1-6; size: -; DNA: TGCGCCAGCAGCTACTCGACAGCCGGAGGGTCACCCCTCCACTTT; CDR3: CASSYSTAGGSPLHF
V: TRBV7-2; D: TRBD2; J: TRBJ2-1; size: few; DNA: TGTGCCAGCAGCCCCACTAGCGGGAGGTCTGAAAGCTCCTACAATGAGCAGTTCTTC; CDR3: CASSPTSGRSESSYNEQFF
V: TRBV18; D: TRBD1; J: TRBJ1-4; size: -; DNA: TGTGCCAGCTCGCTTACCGGGACAGGGTATGAAAAACTGTTTTTT; CDR3: CASSLTGTGYEKLFF
V: TRBV4-2; D: TRBD1; J: TRBJ1-5; size: -; DNA: TGTGCCAGCAGCCAAGATCGACAGGGAGGTCAGCCCCAGCATTTT; CDR3: CASSQDRQGGQPQHF
V: TRBV27; D: -; J: TRBJ1-1; size: -; DNA: TGTGCCAGCAGTTTGCGGGAGAGCACTGAAGCTTTCTTT; CDR3: CASSLRESTEAFF
V: TRBV7-2; D: TRBD1; J: TRBJ1-6; size: once; DNA: TGTGCCAGCAGCTTAGGGGGGACAGGAATTACTCCCCTCCACTTT; CDR3: CASSLGGTGITPLHF
V: TRBV19; D: -; J: TRBJ1-6; size: -; DNA: TGTGCCAGCCGGGACACAGCTACTTCACCCCTCCACTTT; CDR3: CASRDTATSPLHF
V: TRBV18; D: -; J: TRBJ1-6; size: -; DNA: TGTGCCAGCTCTGGTTCGGGGAATTATAATTCACCCCTCCACTTT; CDR3: CASSGSGNYNSPLHF
V: TRBV7-9; D: -; J: TRBJ2-1; size: -; DNA: TGTGCCAGCAGCTTAGCGGGAAAGGGTACACTGAATGAGCAGTTCTTC; CDR3: CASSLAGKGTLNEQFF
V: TRBV5-4; D: TRBD2; J: TRBJ2-3; size: -; DNA: TGTGCCAGCAGCTTCCGGGAGGCCCTCACAGATACGCAGTATTTT; CDR3: CASSFREALTDTQYF
V: TRBV28; D: TRBD1; J: TRBJ1-1; size: -; DNA: TGTGCCAGCAGACCCGGGACAGGGGATAGGGCTGAAGCTTTCTTT; CDR3: CASRPGTGDRAEAFF
V: TRBV27; D: TRBD1; J: TRBJ1-2; size: -; DNA: TGTGCCAGCAGTAAACAGGGGGCGGACTATGGCTACACCTTC; CDR3: CASSKQGADYGYTF
V: TRBV7-9; D: -; J: TRBJ1-1; size: -; DNA: TGTGCCAAAATGGAGTTGGTGAACACTGAAGCTTTCTTT; CDR3: CAKMELVNTEAFF
V: TRBV2; D: TRBD1; J: TRBJ1-2; size: -; DNA: TGTGCCAGCAGTACCGACAGGGTAGGGGGCTACACCTTC; CDR3: CASSTDRVGGYTF
V: TRBV4-2; D: -; J: TRBJ2-7; size: -; DNA: TGTGCCAGCAGCCAAAGACTGGGGTCCTACGAGCAGTACTTC; CDR3: CASSQRLGSYEQYF
V: TRBV7-2; D: -; J: TRBJ2-3; size: -; DNA: TGTGCCAGCAGCCAAAATTCGGCGGGCTCGTCTGTCGATACGCAGTATTTT; CDR3: CASSQNSAGSSVDTQYF
V: TRBV6-1; D: -; J: TRBJ1-5; size: few; DNA: TGTGCCAGCAGTGAAATGGGGCAGGGCGGTCAGCCCCAGCATTTT; CDR3: CASSEMGQGGQPQHF